Listed below are T cell receptor beta chains from one sample, sequenced in a study of T-cell memory formation after mild COVID-19. MiXCR, applied by TCRdb to the 5' RACE reads, yields one record per CDR3 protein. The data contain approximately 250,000 distinct CDR3 sequences, about a sixth of them singletons. Specimen: PBMCs or a T cell subset sorted from them (not recorded which). These receptors all come from a man between 18 and 35 years old who had mild COVID-19 (a few samples of this study predate the infection). Cell type and time point are not known. The CDR3 runs from the conserved cysteine through the conserved F or W. Where a row states a size, it is once, few, many or the class of an expanded clone; other rows omit it.

J gene,V gene,clone size,CDR3 protein
TRBJ1-1,TRBV12-3/TRBV12-4,few,CASSFQGQGYVAFF
TRBJ1-5,TRBV15,many,CATSDTNTYQPQHF
TRBJ2-1,TRBV7-2,NA,CASRAGYMDEQFF
TRBJ1-5,TRBV12-3/TRBV12-4,few,CASSLAAANQPQHF
TRBJ1-6,TRBV6-6,few,CASSPGREGSPLHF
TRBJ2-3,TRBV4-1,many,CASSQLLQGRRDTQYF
TRBJ2-1,TRBV6-5,NA,CASSYSGLAGPNEQFF
TRBJ1-2,TRBV6-5,NA,CASSPGTGSNYGYTF
TRBJ2-3,TRBV5-1,many,CASSLQLAGGDTQYF
TRBJ2-2,TRBV7-3,few,CASSSSFAGQGDTGELFF
TRBJ2-5,TRBV9,many,CASSASTGTGTQYF
TRBJ1-5,TRBV7-2,many,CASSYAGSRQPQHF
TRBJ2-1,TRBV6-5,few,CASSYSQGRTDEQFF
TRBJ2-5,TRBV7-2,NA,CASNPRSGGETQYF
TRBJ2-1,TRBV7-9,NA,CASSLVSGYNEQFF
TRBJ2-6,TRBV6-6,few,CASSYSRGAGANVLTF
TRBJ2-5,TRBV24-1,NA,CATSDRQGNRETQYF
TRBJ1-5,TRBV10-3,few,CAIRQDSNQPQHF
TRBJ2-3,TRBV6-5,NA,CASSYSRGADTQYF
TRBJ2-7,TRBV6-5,few,CASSRITGGISYEQYF
TRBJ1-4,TRBV5-1,NA,CASSRDRTEKLFF
TRBJ2-3,TRBV12-3/TRBV12-4,few,CASSYQGTDTQYF
TRBJ1-1,TRBV5-1,many,CASSLGGDTEAFF
TRBJ2-3,TRBV18,NA,CASSPSTADTQYF
TRBJ1-1,TRBV4-1,NA,CASSQEAGRNTEAFF
TRBJ2-3,TRBV5-1,NA,CATHRGGTTDTQYF
TRBJ2-7,TRBV20-1,NA,CSARGGSHEQYF
TRBJ2-3,TRBV20-1,NA,CSARDTESTDTQYF
TRBJ1-2,TRBV6-5,NA,CASRLPGQDGYTF
TRBJ2-5,TRBV7-9,NA,CASSSRSETQYF
TRBJ2-5,TRBV10-3,NA,CAISASGSEETQYF
TRBJ2-1,TRBV20-1,few,CSATAGGLYNEQFF
TRBJ2-3,TRBV7-9,NA,CASSPRGGLDRAVDTQYF
TRBJ2-1,TRBV20-1,few,CSARDPGTHNEQFF
TRBJ1-4,TRBV27,NA,CASSFIGFGQGYEKLFF
TRBJ1-1,TRBV7-2,few,CASSLVPGTEAFF
TRBJ2-1,TRBV6-2/TRBV6-3,NA,CASRGTGSNEQFF
TRBJ2-2,TRBV6-6,NA,CASTPGQGYVGELFF
TRBJ2-4,TRBV28,few,CASKGAGIQYF
TRBJ2-1,TRBV11-2,NA,CASSLGQVNEQFF
TRBJ2-5,TRBV12-3/TRBV12-4,few,CASSLRSDQETQYF
TRBJ2-2,TRBV6-5,few,CASGRAGELFF
TRBJ1-5,TRBV3-1,few,CASSQDGGGQTQHF
TRBJ2-5,TRBV29-1,few,CSVERWGGRDATQYF
TRBJ2-3,TRBV5-1,many,CASKGTGTSLDTQYF
TRBJ2-1,TRBV6-2/TRBV6-3,few,CASSYWVGSSYNEQFF
TRBJ2-2,TRBV28,NA,CASSGQGLTGELFF
TRBJ1-1,TRBV7-9,NA,CASSSGTGGINTEAFF
TRBJ1-2,TRBV4-3,many,CASSQSGDGYTF
TRBJ1-4,TRBV6-5,NA,CASKAGGLEKLFF
TRBJ2-5,TRBV5-8,NA,CASSLDGVQTTTQYF
TRBJ2-2,TRBV4-1,many,CASSLSGRLAGAGELFF
TRBJ1-5,TRBV12-3/TRBV12-4,NA,CASSSGQANQPQHF
TRBJ1-6,TRBV7-9,many,CASSSGTGILSPLHF
TRBJ1-4,TRBV7-9,few,CASRPTRGRGEKLFF